The rows below give T cell receptor beta chains drawn from one sample of a study of PD-1 blockade in classical Hodgkin lymphoma. Profiling relied on immunoSEQ multiplex PCR, and the TCRdb table lists in-frame clones only, not all of them. In the table there are 75,000 to 100,000 clones, 81% of which are singletons. The starting material was peripheral blood mononuclear cells (PBMCs), obtained before the second cycle of nivolumab. The origin of the receptors is a human donor with classical Hodgkin lymphoma. CDR3s include the opening cysteine and the closing phenylalanine or tryptophan.

cdr3_length v_call cdr3_aa
15 TRBV5-1 CASSLAVIGSDEQFF
15 TRBV11-2 CASSLRVGSYNEQFF
13 TRBV19 CASSMDRYYGYTF
15 TRBV28 CASSLWGQGLQPQHF
12 TRBV28 CASSPLSDTQYF
14 TRBV6-5 CASTRAYSNQPQHF
15 TRBV6-5 CASTRPEGQGHGYTF
16 TRBV7-6 CASSSPFSGKGGELFF
15 TRBV2 CASRPRDRNSYEQYF
18 TRBV5-1 CASSLVRGKRTGANVLTF
15 TRBV6-6 CASSTGLVGGNEQFF
13 TRBV2 CASRWAGDYEQYF
11 TRBV29-1 CSVSENTEAFF
13 TRBV9 CASSVARVGEQFF
14 TRBV6-4 CASSEMGLAGTQFF
17 TRBV30 CAWSVRQTPSSGNTIYF
15 TRBV14 CASSQRTGGAYEQYF
14 TRBV10-3 CAISTTGLRGTQYF
14 TRBV10-3 CAISGVNSGNTIYF
15 TRBV7-7 CASSLARGLNEKLFF
13 TRBV30 CAWSVGGTETQYF
15 TRBV5-4 CASSPDASPAAEQFF
15 TRBV10-3 CAIHSGTGTSTEAFF
16 TRBV7-8 CASSLGMVSGTDTQYF
18 TRBV4-1 CASSQQRGLAGITDTQYF
12 TRBV5-6 CASSRQITEAFF
16 TRBV29-1 CSVEGSSGSGTDTQYF
15 TRBV11-2 CASSLFPGSNQPQHF
9 TRBV21-1 CASKAEAFF
14 TRBV19 CASSIGQGLAGGSF
12 TRBV7-9 CARTQNTGELFF
15 TRBV6-1 CASSVGTGPSYEQYF
12 TRBV6-5 CASSRGGYGYTF
16 TRBV5-6 CASSPAGRQGAGELFF
13 TRBV10-2 CASSERTAYEQYF
16 TRBV19 CASSARGGPSLSEQYF
13 TRBV11-3 CASSDSGVGEQYF
15 TRBV19 CASSIAPGGSYEQYF
14 TRBV18 CASSQVQDTGELFF
16 TRBV4-1 CASSQEVGVGNQPQHF
16 TRBV19 CASSIPRRGLNQPQHF
12 TRBV30 CAWSVGGFEQYF
16 TRBV18 CASSALSGTGRRGQHF
15 TRBV13 CASSLTGGPLDEQYF
14 TRBV6-5 CASSRNGLQETQYF
15 TRBV5-1 CASSLDGVGSTEAFF
12 TRBV10-1 CASMGLSYEQYF
14 TRBV5-1 CASSSDRGDTEAFF